This T cell receptor beta chain stems from a study of CD8+CD57+ T cells in acquired aplastic anemia (dated by TCRdb to between 2018 and 2020). Some background on the complete study: A mean of around 3 ug of DNA, ranging from roughly 0.19 to 30 ug, was extracted from sorted CD4+ and CD8+ cells. A CD8+CD57+ expansion meant a frequency higher than the mean frequency seen in healthy subjects.

On the study overall, not on this receptor specifically: Roughly 31 CD8+ CDR3 sequences were shared between patients and controls but appeared highly expressed in patients and within their immunodominant clones. CD8+ Simpson's diversity did not differ significantly between patients and healthy controls (P=0.060).

V drops 6 bases and J drops 10 bases, leaving 19 bases in between. From a lookup of the germline V gene, CDR1 and CDR2 are SGHAT and FQNNGV. Its CDR3 holds 14 amino acids, cysteine through phenylalanine. The retained sequence is limited to the CDR3, 42 bases, with the frame set at the first base. A note on this clonotype: Its antigen is still unknown. No clone much larger than this one lies a single base away; base qualities are absent.

TCR beta VDJ combination and CDR3 sequence profiling used genomic DNA as the template. TCR repertoire sequencing was run on an Illumina HiSeq 2000. As for the authors' bioinformatics: Repertoire assessment relied on Simpson's diversity index, CDR3 size and DJ length profiles, and TRBV/TRBJ rearrangement plots. Whichever DNA sequence was most abundant in the deep sequencing data was defined as the immunodominant clone. CDR3 amino acid sequences were screened for sharing across subjects and compared with published repertoires and the VDJdb database. TCRdb reprocessing: public reads trimmed at Q25 with fastp, clones called with MiXCR, in-frame beta chains kept. All rows with the same CDR3 protein become a single entry with the most common DNA and genes. It is TCRdb's table, rather than the study itself, that gives the V and J calls and clone size. A total of some 160,000 distinct CDR3 sequences appear in this sample, more than 45% of them only once. The biggest ten clones account for roughly 2.9% of the sample.

Expansion of CD8+CD57+ cells had been shown by flow cytometry in the patients chosen for sequencing. Severe acquired aplastic anemia was diagnosed in all patients according to International Study of Aplastic Anemia and Agranulocytosis and Camitta criteria. No patient had received any therapy when blood was sampled. The study deep-sequenced TCR repertoires of sorted CD4+ and CD8+ blood T cells from severe aplastic anemia patients and healthy subjects. Patients were enrolled under clinicaltrials.gov protocols 00001620, 01623167, 00001397, 00071045, 00081523 and 00961064 in the USA. Ficoll-Paque density gradient centrifugation was used to isolate peripheral blood mononuclear cells. Before DNA extraction, CD4+ and CD8+ T cells were sorted by FACS or by magnetic beads.

The sequenced sample consisted of sorted CD4+, CD8+, or CD8+CD57+ T cells (not recorded which) from PBMCs. This sequence uses TRBV11-2 and TRBJ2-1; a tentative D call is TRBD1 (6 bases match). The TCR originated in a human donor with aplastic anemia. The CDR3 in this case is CASSPTLQGGEQFF. The nucleotide sequence is given as TGTGCCAGCAGTCCTACTCTACAGGGCGGGGAGCAGTTCTTC.